This TCR beta chain was recorded in a study of shared clonotypes between healthy human individuals. General study points: The study found roughly 5% of naive CD4 clonotypes shared across a handful of donors. Exclusively blood specimens were collected; tissue repertoires likely differ. The genetic and exposure-history diversity represented was limited by few donors.

Notes on this clone: Antigen: not known.

The run depth of the assay was deep. The method was immunoSEQ multiplex PCR; TCRdb's version includes in-frame clones alone and lacks a portion of them. This sample has approximately 1,000,000 clones, with 70% to 80% found just once. The CDR3 sequence is 15 residues long. CDR1 SGDLS and CDR2 YYNGEE come from the germline V gene. V trimming: 4 bases; J trimming: 4 bases; junction bases outside the gene matches: 6. The sequence derives from a man between 18 and 29 years old in good health. Some clones in this sample may be carry-over from other donors' samples. V gene TRBV9 combines with J gene TRBJ2-7; TRBD1 matches 12 bases. The sample comprised memory CD4+ T cells from PBMCs. Subset here: CD45RA-negative fraction. The DNA for the CDR3 is TGTGCCAGCAGCACCGGGACAGGGGGCCTTTACGAGCAGTACTTC. Translating it yields CASSTGTGGLYEQYF.